One sample yielded the 28 T cell receptor beta chains listed below, sequenced in a study of shared clonotypes between healthy human individuals. Here immunoSEQ multiplex PCR was the method, and the copy in TCRdb shows in-frame clones only, minus some. In the table there are around 330,000 clones, roughly 70% of which are singletons. Material for sequencing was memory CD4+ T cells sorted from blood. As for subset: CD45RA-negative fraction. These receptors came from a man between 25 and 39 years old in good health.

Regarding this clone: One end of the junction varies from germline; a read error may be responsible. J is TRBJ2-4 and V is TRBV28; 10 bases line up with TRBD1. CDR1 and CDR2 from the germline V gene are MDHEN and SYDVKM. The CDR3 has 14 residues. The CDR3 loop is CASKKPGQGFYPDF. The CDR3 nucleotides are TGTGCCAGCAAAAAACCGGGACAGGGGTTTTACCCTGACTTC.

The V and J genes are TRBV10-3 and TRBJ2-2; 9 positions agree with TRBD1. V was clipped by 1 base and J by 6 bases; unmatched bases: 9. The CDR3 extends over 17 amino acids. Germline V CDR1 and CDR2: ENHRY, SYGVKD. This CDR3 reads CAISEFAGQGVSGELFF. The CDR3, as DNA: TGTGCCATCAGTGAGTTTGCGGGACAGGGAGTCTCCGGGGAGCTGTTTTTT.

This clone has ten or more counts. The genes are TRBV9 and TRBJ2-7, with a tentative D call TRBD1 (7 bases). The CDR3 covers 15 residues. Trimming removed 3 bases at V and 5 bases at J, with 18 bases between. CDR1 and CDR2 (germline): SGDLS, YYNGEE. The CDR3 loop is CASSAGAGGLHEQYF. The DNA of the CDR3 is TGTGCCAGCAGCGCTGGGGCAGGGGGGCTGCACGAGCAGTACTTC.

This clone was picked up a small number of times. V gene TRBV5-6 combines with J gene TRBJ2-1; TRBD2 aligns across 11 bases. Germline values: CDR1 SGHDT, CDR2 YYEEEE. Trimming took 4 bases from V and 3 from J; bases not matched to a gene: 6. This CDR3 has 16 amino acids. The chain's CDR3 is CASSIYSGRVYNEQFF. The CDR3 nucleotides are TGTGCCAGCAGCATTTATAGCGGGAGGGTCTACAATGAGCAGTTCTTC.

CDR3 bases: TGCGCCAGCAGCCGACAGGGCGTCTCCTACAATGAGCAGTTCTTC. Encoded protein: CASSRQGVSYNEQFF. The genes are TRBV5-1 and TRBJ2-1; 7 bases map to TRBD1. The J segment lost 0 bases and the V segment lost 4 bases, leaving 4 bases of the junction unmatched. The CDR3 sequence is 15 residues long. The germline V gene encodes CDR1 SGHRS and CDR2 YFSETQ.

The CDR3 DNA follows: TGCGCCAGCAGCCCTGGACAGGGGGCGCGATTTGGGGAGCAGTACTTC. Its protein is CASSPGQGARFGEQYF. The chain joins TRBV5-1 to TRBJ2-7, with TRBD1 matching 11 bases. Losses at the gene ends were 4 bases for V and 7 bases for J; bases not matched to a gene: 13. This CDR3 has 16 residues. Germline values: CDR1 SGHRS, CDR2 YFSETQ. The complete variable domain, with remaining parts taken from reference TRBV5-1 and TRBJ2-7, reads KAGVTQTPRYLIKTRGQQVTLSCSPISGHRSVSWYQQTPGQGLQFLFEYFSETQRNKGNFPGRFSGRQFSNSRSEMNVSTLELGDSALYLCASSPGQGARFGEQYFGPGTRLTVT.

The J gene is TRBJ2-3, the V gene TRBV5-6; D is uncertain. The length of the CDR3 is 13 residues. V was pared by 1 base and J by 5 bases, with 8 bases between. Germline-derived CDR1 and CDR2 are SGHDT and YYEEEE. The CDR3 DNA sequence: TGTGCCAGCAGCTTGAAGGGATTAGATACGCAGTATTTT. This codes for CASSLKGLDTQYF.

The chain employs TRBV20-1 and TRBJ2-7; 7 bases agree with TRBD2. Germline V CDR1 and CDR2: DFQATT, SNEGSKA (reference sequence). The CDR3 is made up of 11 amino acids. Trimming at V came to 5 bases and at J to 6 bases, leaving 4 bases not matched to a gene. CDR3 amino acids: CSAGGVGEQYF. The CDR3, as DNA: TGCAGTGCTGGGGGGGTGGGCGAGCAGTACTTC.

In its sample, this clone was seen a few times. J is TRBJ1-3 and V is TRBV7-2; tentative D call: TRBD1 (5 bases). Germline CDR1 SGHTA, CDR2 FQGNSA. V gave up 1 base and J gave up 0 bases, with 10 bases separating them. This CDR3 is 16 amino acids long. DNA of the CDR3: TGTGCCAGCAGCTTAGTGGGGCCGAGCTCTGGAAACACCATATATTTT. Protein product: CASSLVGPSSGNTIYF.

The chain combines TRBV25-1 with TRBJ2-1, with TRBD2 as a possible D gene (7 bases). CDR3 size: 15 residues. V shed 5 bases and J shed 6 bases, with 17 bases lying between them. Germline assignment: CDR1 MGHDK and CDR2 SYGVNS. CDR3 loop: CASSHPGGQSNEQFF. The CDR3 DNA follows: TGTGCCAGCAGTCACCCCGGGGGGCAGTCCAATGAGCAGTTCTTC. Complete variable domain (other parts from reference TRBV25-1 and TRBJ2-1): EADIYQTPRYLVIGTGKKITLECSQTMGHDKMYWYQQDPGMELHLIHYSYGVNSTEKGDLSSESTVSRIRTEHFPLTLESARPSHTSQYLCASSHPGGQSNEQFFGPGTRLTVL.

As DNA, the CDR3 is TGCGCCAGCAGCCTAGCGGGAGAAACCGGGGAGCTGTTTTTT. This sequence encodes CASSLAGETGELFF. This chain links TRBV10-1 with TRBJ2-2; TRBD2 matches at 10 bases. CDR3 size: 14 residues. The V and J ends lost 6 bases and 5 bases, in that order; junction bases with no gene match: 3. Per germline, CDR1 WNHNN and CDR2 SYGVQD (reference sequence).

The chain combines TRBV29-1 with TRBJ2-3, with D unresolved. The CDR3 is 13 amino acids. Germline lookup yields CDR1 SQVTM and CDR2 ANQGSEA. Trimming stripped 6 bases from V and 0 bases from J, with 10 bases between. In nucleotides, the CDR3 is TGCAGCGTAACCTCTACTAGCACAGATACGCAGTATTTT. Its translation: CSVTSTSTDTQYF.

The rearrangement joins TRBV5-8 to TRBJ1-5, with 7 bases lining up with TRBD1. The CDR3 is 15 amino acids. Trimming at V came to 4 bases and at J to 2 bases, leaving 6 bases not matched to a gene. Looked up from germline, CDR1 is SGHTS and CDR2 is YDEGEE. CDR3 loop: CASSPGQVRNQPQHF. In DNA form, the CDR3 reads TGTGCCAGCAGCCCCGGACAGGTACGCAATCAGCCCCAGCATTTT.

The chain carries TRBV6-5 and TRBJ1-1, with a tentative D call TRBD1 (6 bases). CDR3 size: 15 residues. Trimming took off 2 bases at V and 5 bases at J, with 15 bases between the two ends. Germline values: CDR1 MNHEY, CDR2 SVGAGI. The CDR3 sequence is CASSYEAGARTEAFF. As DNA, the CDR3 is TGTGCCAGCAGTTACGAGGCAGGGGCGAGGACTGAAGCTTTCTTT.

V usage is TRBV10-3 and J usage is TRBJ1-2; possibly TRBD1 for D (6 bases). Germline V gene lookup returns CDR1 ENHRY and CDR2 SYGVKD. The CDR3 has 14 amino acids. The germline V and J ends were trimmed by 3 bases and 8 bases, with 16 bases remaining between them. CDR3 DNA: TGTGCCATCAGTGACGTAACAGGGAAAGGCGGCTACACCTTC. This codes for CAISDVTGKGGYTF.

The chain employs TRBV7-7 and TRBJ2-7; tentative D call: TRBD1 (5 bases). This CDR3 contains 13 residues. Germline V lookup: CDR1 SSHAT, CDR2 FNYEAQ (reference sequence). Written as DNA, the CDR3 is TGTGCTAGCTCCCGTGGGGCAGGCTACGAGCAGTACTTC. Protein product: CASSRGAGYEQYF.

The V gene is TRBV11-2, the J gene TRBJ2-1; 11 bases are shared with TRBD2. Germline V CDR1 and CDR2: SGHAT, FQNNGV. After removal of 3 bases from V and 9 bases from J, the junction contained 7 bases not matched to a gene. The CDR3 contains 15 residues. The CDR3 here is CASSFTSGRLGEQFF. CDR3 DNA: TGTGCCAGCAGCTTTACTAGCGGGAGATTGGGTGAGCAGTTCTTC.

The chain uses TRBV5-1 and TRBJ2-7; D unclear. Trimming took off 0 bases at V and 3 bases at J, with 7 bases between the two ends. In germline, CDR1 is SGHRS, CDR2 YFSETQ. The CDR3 length is 13 residues. CDR3 sequence (DNA): TGCGCCAGCAGCTTGGTTTCAGGCTACGAGCAGTACTTC. This codes for CASSLVSGYEQYF. Combining the CDR3 with reference TRBV5-1 and TRBJ2-7 gives the whole variable domain KAGVTQTPRYLIKTRGQQVTLSCSPISGHRSVSWYQQTPGQGLQFLFEYFSETQRNKGNFPGRFSGRQFSNSRSEMNVSTLELGDSALYLCASSLVSGYEQYFGPGTRLTVT.

V usage is TRBV5-1 and J usage is TRBJ2-1; TRBD2 agrees at 9 bases. Looked up from germline, CDR1 is SGHRS and CDR2 is YFSETQ. Germline trimming cut 4 bases from V and 15 bases from J; bases unmatched to any gene: 11. The length of the CDR3 is 13 residues. CDR3 loop: CASSPAAGGLRFF. CDR3 nucleotide sequence: TGCGCCAGCAGCCCCGCGGCGGGAGGGCTTCGGTTCTTC.

This chain connects TRBV15 to TRBJ1-1; D is ambiguous. Germline values: CDR1 LNHNV, CDR2 YYDKDF (reference sequence). The CDR3 runs to 16 residues. The V end was cut by 0 bases, the J end by 7 bases, with 18 bases between. The CDR3 nucleotides read TGTGCCACCAGCAGAGATGTCGGGGTAGTAAACGGTGAAGCTTTCTTT. Translated: CATSRDVGVVNGEAFF.

V and J are TRBV11-2 and TRBJ2-1; D is perhaps TRBD2 (6 bases). Per germline, CDR1 SGHAT and CDR2 FQNNGV. V gave up 0 bases and J gave up 7 bases, with 13 bases separating them. The CDR3 extends over 15 amino acids. CDR3 amino acids: CASSLEPGTWNEQFF. CDR3 sequence (DNA): TGTGCCAGCAGCTTAGAGCCCGGGACTTGGAATGAGCAGTTCTTC.

The V and J genes are TRBV2 and TRBJ1-2, with 8 positions matching TRBD1. V was clipped by 5 bases and J by 2 bases; unmatched bases: 7. The CDR3 runs 15 residues. Looked up from germline, CDR1 is SNHLY and CDR2 is FYNNEI. CDR3 loop: CASSSRDRTNYGYTF. CDR3 sequence (DNA): TGTGCCAGCAGTAGCCGGGACAGGACGAACTATGGCTACACCTTC.

Remarks on this clone: This sample includes further DNA sequences coding for the same CDR3. The chain recombines TRBV5-6 with TRBJ2-5; 12 positions match TRBD2. J gave up 5 bases and V 0 bases, and 2 bases lay outside the gene matches. CDR1 is SGHDT, CDR2 YYEEEE, per germline. The CDR3 totals 15 residues. CDR3 loop: CASSLGTSGRETQYF. CDR3 in DNA: TGTGCCAGCAGCTTGGGTACTAGCGGGAGGGAGACCCAGTACTTC. The entire variable domain, with the rest obtained from reference TRBV5-6 and TRBJ2-5, is as follows: DAGVTQSPTHLIKTRGQQVTLRCSPKSGHDTVSWYQQALGQGPQFIFQYYEEEERQRGNFPDRFSGHQFPNYSSELNVNALLLGDSALYLCASSLGTSGRETQYFGPGTRLLVL.

The chain combines TRBV27 with TRBJ2-1; 8 nucleotides agree with TRBD2. Germline CDR1 and CDR2: MNHEY and SMNVEV (reference sequence). This CDR3 has 18 residues. V gave up 2 bases and J gave up 5 bases; unmatched junction bases: 14. CDR3 sequence reads: CASSLSGREGRRDNEQFF. CDR3 sequence (DNA): TGTGCCAGCAGTTTAAGCGGCCGGGAGGGCCGTAGAGACAATGAGCAGTTCTTC.

V usage is TRBV18 and J usage is TRBJ1-1, with D possibly being TRBD1 (5 bases). The germline CDR1 and CDR2 sequences are KGHSH and LQKENI. Trimming stripped 4 bases from V and 3 bases from J, with 12 bases between. CDR3 length: 14 amino acids. CDR3 DNA: TGTGCCAGCTCACGGGGAGGGACGGACACTGAAGCTTTCTTT. It encodes CASSRGGTDTEAFF.

V and J are TRBV6-1 and TRBJ1-1; D gene uncertain. The CDR3 contains 13 residues. Germline V gene data show CDR1 as MNHNS and CDR2 as SASEGT. Trimming removed 3 bases at V and 4 bases at J, with 9 bases between. CDR3 DNA sequence: TGTGCCAGCAGTGACGGGGTAGGCACTGAAGCTTTCTTT. This encodes CASSDGVGTEAFF.

V is TRBV7-8 and J is TRBJ2-7; D may be TRBD1 (5 bases). The CDR3 has 14 residues. Trimming left V 3 bases short and J 2 bases short, with 11 bases between. Germline V gene data show CDR1 as SGHVS and CDR2 as FQNEAQ. CDR3 DNA: TGTGCCAGCAGCTTGACAGAGTTAACCTACGAGCAGTACTTC. Translating gives CASSLTELTYEQYF.

This chain links TRBV5-4 with TRBJ2-5; TRBD1 matches at 9 bases. Per germline, CDR1 SGHNT and CDR2 YYREEE (reference sequence). J lost 5 bases, V lost 4 bases, and 15 bases had no gene match. CDR3 length: 17 amino acids. Written as DNA, the CDR3 is TGTGCCAGCAGCCCAAATATTGGACAGGGGACTCTGGAGACCCAGTACTTC. Encoded protein: CASSPNIGQGTLETQYF. Combining the CDR3 with reference TRBV5-4 and TRBJ2-5 gives the whole variable domain ETGVTQSPTHLIKTRGQQVTLRCSSQSGHNTVSWYQQALGQGPQFIFQYYREEENGRGNFPPRFSGLQFPNYSSELNVNALELDDSALYLCASSPNIGQGTLETQYFGPGTRLLVL.